What follows are 9 T cell receptor beta chains derived from one specimen sequenced in a study of blood T cell repertoires in COVID-19. Profiling relied on immunoSEQ multiplex PCR, and the TCRdb table lists in-frame clones only, not all of them. The data show a few hundred thousand clones, with around 87% seen just once and roughly 10% held by the top ten. Sequences were obtained from peripheral blood. Receptors originate from a woman in her forties or fifties with COVID-19, enrolled during active disease.

The chain has TRBV9 and TRBJ1-1; D remains ambiguous. The V gene lost 4 bases and the J gene lost 1 base, with 17 bases spanning the gap. The CDR3 totals 16 residues. CDR1 is SGDLS, CDR2 YYNGEE, per germline. CDR3: CASSTSRPRSNTEAFF. DNA for the CDR3: TGTGCCAGCAGCACCTCTCGGCCGAGGTCGAACACTGAAGCTTTCTTT.

The V call is TRBV24-1, the J call TRBJ2-4; TRBD2 is a possible D gene (6 bases). The ends were cut back, 2 bases at V and 7 bases at J, with 14 bases in the middle. CDR3 size: 15 residues. The germline CDR1 and CDR2 sequences are KGHDR and SFDVKD. CDR3 nucleotide sequence: TGTGCCACCAGTGATTCCCCCCGAGGAGGGAACATTCAGTACTTC. Translated, it gives CATSDSPRGGNIQYF.

This chain joins TRBV5-1 and TRBJ1-2; tentatively, D is TRBD1 (5 bases). The length of the CDR3 is 15 residues. Trimming pared 0 bases from V and 1 base from J, leaving 10 bases between. The germline CDR1 and CDR2 sequences are SGHRS and YFSETQ. In nucleotides, the CDR3 is TGCGCCAGCAGCTTGGGAGACAGCTATAACTATGGCTACACCTTC. Translating it yields CASSLGDSYNYGYTF.

The chain combines TRBV28 with TRBJ1-2; no clear D. Germline loops: CDR1 MDHEN, CDR2 SYDVKM. CDR3 size: 17 residues. V lost 7 bases, J lost 3 bases, and 24 bases lay in between. Here the CDR3 reads CASNLLPRAAVDYGYTF. In nucleotides, the CDR3 is TGTGCCAGCAACCTACTCCCGAGGGCCGCGGTAGACTATGGCTACACCTTC.

The chain uses TRBV10-2 and TRBJ2-1, with a possible D match to TRBD2 (6 bases). CDR1 WSHSY and CDR2 SAAADI come from the germline V gene. V lost 7 bases, J lost 4 bases, and 20 bases lay in between. This CDR3 comprises 16 residues. The CDR3 DNA is TGCGCCAGCACCCCCGTGACTAGGCATAGATACAATGAGCAGTTCTTC. Protein product: CASTPVTRHRYNEQFF.

V gene TRBV10-2 combines with J gene TRBJ2-7; D gene uncertain. V was pared by 5 bases and J by 3 bases, with 5 bases between. CDR1 is WSHSY, CDR2 SAAADI, per germline. The CDR3 is 11 residues long. The CDR3 sequence: CASSPGYEQYV. The CDR3 DNA is TGCGCCAGCAGTCCAGGCTACGAGCAGTACGTC.

V is TRBV21-1 and J is TRBJ2-7; the table's TRBD1 call for D was not verified on the DNA. TRBV21-1 is a pseudogene segment. The CDR3 spans 13 residues. CDR3 sequence: CASNLTGVYEQYV. The CDR3 bases are TGTGCCAGCAACCTAACAGGGGTCTACGAGCAGTACGTC.

The V call is TRBV5-6, the J call TRBJ2-1; the D gene is possibly TRBD2 (7 bases). V was cut by 0 bases and J by 3 bases, with 10 bases left in between. The CDR3 has 15 residues. The germline V gene has CDR1 SGHDT and CDR2 YYEEEE. The CDR3 region has the DNA TGTGCCAGCAGCTTGGCGGGGGGCCTCTACAATGAGCAGTTCTTC. Protein product: CASSLAGGLYNEQFF.

A single count supports this clone. The chain uses TRBV4-3 and TRBJ2-1, with a possible D match to TRBD1 (6 bases). V was trimmed by 2 bases and J by 11 bases, leaving 10 bases between them. The germline V gene has CDR1 LGHNA and CDR2 YSLEER. The CDR3 runs 12 residues. In DNA form, the CDR3 reads TGCGCCAGCAGCCAAAATTGGGGGCAGCAGTTCTTC. Its protein product is CASSQNWGQQFF.